The 12 T cell receptor beta chains below all came from one sample that was sequenced in a study of shared clonotypes between healthy human individuals. Repertoires were generated with immunoSEQ multiplex PCR, while TCRdb's copy carries only in-frame clones and drops some. The sample lists millions of clones; about 95% were seen once. Naive CD8 cells lacked CD45RO and underwent positive selection for CCR7, leaving out terminally differentiated effector memory CD45RA+ cells. Sequencing was performed on naive CD8+ T cells sorted from blood. These receptors were collected from a man younger than 30 in good health.

This sequence joins TRBV4-2 and TRBJ2-7; no clear D gene. Germline V CDR1 and CDR2: LGHNA, YNFKEQ. Trimming left V 0 bases short and J 5 bases short, with 5 bases between. CDR3 length: 12 amino acids. The CDR3 DNA reads TGTGCCAGCAGCCAAGACCCAGACGAGCAGTACTTC. Protein: CASSQDPDEQYF.

V is TRBV19 and J is TRBJ1-1; D not resolved. Germline CDR1 reads LNHDA; CDR2 reads SQIVND (reference sequence). V dropped 3 bases and J dropped 0 bases, with 8 bases sitting between them. There are 14 residues in the CDR3. In DNA, the CDR3 is TGTGCCAGTAGTATCTGGGGAGTGAACACTGAAGCTTTCTTT. Protein product: CASSIWGVNTEAFF.

As for this clone: This CDR3 is also generated by other DNA sequences in the sample. The chain couples TRBV28 to TRBJ2-7; a weak D match, TRBD2 (5 bases). The germline V gene has CDR1 MDHEN and CDR2 SYDVKM. Deletions cut 2 bases from V and 7 bases from J, with 9 bases between. The CDR3 consists of 12 residues. In DNA, the CDR3 is TGTGCCAGCAGTTTACGGGGTGGGGAGCAGTACTTC. It codes for CASSLRGGEQYF.

V is TRBV5-6 and J is TRBJ2-1; 8 bases align to TRBD1. V shed 6 bases, J shed 2 bases, and the junction held 10 bases outside the gene matches. Germline V gene sequence: CDR1 SGHDT, CDR2 YYEEEE. The CDR3 extends over 16 amino acids. The CDR3 region is CASISSGTGPYNEQFF. CDR3 DNA: TGTGCCAGCATCTCATCCGGGACAGGACCCTACAATGAGCAGTTCTTC.

The chain joins TRBV13 to TRBJ2-7; 8 nucleotides align to TRBD1. Losses at the gene ends were 2 bases for V and 5 bases for J; bases not matched to a gene: 5. The CDR3 is 14 amino acids. Germline CDR1 PRHDT, CDR2 FYEKMQ (reference sequence). The chain's CDR3 is CASSLRDRFDEQYF. The CDR3 nucleotides read TGTGCCAGCAGCTTACGGGACAGGTTCGACGAGCAGTACTTC.

V usage is TRBV6-6 and J usage is TRBJ2-2; D uncertain. Germline V gene sequence: CDR1 MNHNY, CDR2 SVGAGI (reference sequence). The V end lost 1 base, the J end lost 6 bases, and 3 bases lay between the germline ends. This CDR3 spans 12 amino acids. CDR3 residues: CASSYYPGELFF. For the CDR3, the DNA is TGTGCCAGCAGTTACTATCCCGGGGAGCTGTTTTTT.

The V and J genes are TRBV4-3 and TRBJ2-2; tentative D call: TRBD2 (5 bases). This CDR3 spans 14 amino acids. Looked up from germline, CDR1 is LGHNA and CDR2 is YSLEER. The V end was cut by 0 bases, the J end by 5 bases, with 7 bases between. The CDR3 sequence is CASSQDSETGELFF. CDR3 DNA sequence: TGCGCCAGCAGCCAAGATAGCGAGACCGGGGAGCTGTTTTTT.

The table lists this clone with a count of one. This sequence joins TRBV6-1 and TRBJ1-2; D is ambiguous. Deletions cut 0 bases from V and 7 bases from J, with 9 bases between. The CDR3 covers 13 residues. Looked up from germline, CDR1 is MNHNS and CDR2 is SASEGT. The CDR3 protein is CASSEAWRAGYTF. CDR3 sequence (DNA): TGTGCCAGCAGTGAAGCCTGGAGGGCTGGCTACACCTTC.

The CDR3 spells CASSPQTPNTEAFF. As DNA, the CDR3 is TGTGCCAGCAGCCCCCAGACACCGAACACTGAAGCTTTCTTT. V usage is TRBV7-9 and J usage is TRBJ1-1; D is unresolved. V shed 5 bases and J shed 1 base, with 11 bases lying between them. The CDR3 length is 14 residues. Per germline, CDR1 SEHNR and CDR2 FQNEAQ (reference sequence). Using reference TRBV7-9 and TRBJ1-1 for the parts outside the CDR3, the full variable domain is DTGVSQNPRHKITKRGQNVTFRCDPISEHNRLYWYRQTLGQGPEFLTYFQNEAQLEKSRLLSDRFSAERPKGSFSTLEIQRTEQGDSAMYLCASSPQTPNTEAFFGQGTRLTVV.

This chain joins TRBV6-1 and TRBJ1-2; TRBD1 might be the D (5 bases). The V gene lost 3 bases and the J gene lost 2 bases, with 16 bases spanning the gap. CDR3 length: 16 residues. The germline V gene encodes CDR1 MNHNS and CDR2 SASEGT. DNA of the CDR3: TGTGCCAGCAGTGATCCGCACGGGGGTCAGAACTATGGCTACACCTTC. It codes for CASSDPHGGQNYGYTF.

This clone was counted between two and nine times. The rearrangement links TRBV4-1 to TRBJ1-2; D remains ambiguous. In germline, CDR1 is MGHRA, CDR2 YSYEKL. The CDR3 runs to 14 residues. V lost 0 bases to trimming and J lost 4 bases, with 9 bases between them. The CDR3 sequence is CASSQDTETYGYTF. In DNA, the CDR3 is TGCGCCAGCAGCCAAGATACAGAGACCTATGGCTACACCTTC.

This chain uses TRBV30 with TRBJ2-3; 8 nucleotides match TRBD2. Germline values: CDR1 GTSNPN, CDR2 SVGIG (reference sequence). Trimming removed 5 bases from V and 2 bases from J; junction bases left unmatched: 9. The CDR3 has 15 residues. The CDR3, as DNA: TGTGCCTGGGATCTCATAGCGGGGCTCACAGATACGCAGTATTTT. Translated: CAWDLIAGLTDTQYF. The full variable domain, rest sourced from reference TRBV30 and TRBJ2-3, is SQTIHQWPATLVQPVGSPLSLECTVEGTSNPNLYWYRQAAGRGLQLLFYSVGIGQISSEVPQNLSASRPQDRQFILSSKKLLLSDSGFYLCAWDLIAGLTDTQYFGPGTRLTVL.